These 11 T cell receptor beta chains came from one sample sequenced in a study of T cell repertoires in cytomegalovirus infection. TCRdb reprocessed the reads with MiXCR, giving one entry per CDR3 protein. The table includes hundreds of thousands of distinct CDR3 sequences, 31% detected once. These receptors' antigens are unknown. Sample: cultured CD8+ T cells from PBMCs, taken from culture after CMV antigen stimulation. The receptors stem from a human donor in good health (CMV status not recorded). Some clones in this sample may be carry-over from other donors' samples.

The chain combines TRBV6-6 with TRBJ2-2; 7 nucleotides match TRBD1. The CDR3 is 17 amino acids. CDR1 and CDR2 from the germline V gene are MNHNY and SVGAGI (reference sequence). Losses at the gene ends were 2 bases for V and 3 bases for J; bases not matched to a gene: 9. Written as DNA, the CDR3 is TGTGCCAGCAGTTACCCAAAGGGACAGACGGACACCGGGGAGCTGTTTTTT. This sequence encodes CASSYPKGQTDTGELFF.

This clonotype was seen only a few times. In nucleotides, the CDR3 is TGTGCCAGCAGTCACAGGGGCCTGGGCGGTAATGAAAAACTGTTTTTT. It specifies CASSHRGLGGNEKLFF. The chain recombines TRBV12-3 or TRBV12-4 with TRBJ1-4; 7 nucleotides agree with TRBD1. The CDR3 consists of 16 residues. Unmatched junction bases numbered 10, after V lost 5 bases and J lost 4 bases.

The CDR3 sequence is CASSQDDAATNTGELFF. CDR3 in DNA: TGCGCCAGCAGCCAAGATGACGCGGCAACGAACACCGGGGAGCTGTTTTTT. The chain carries TRBV4-3 and TRBJ2-2; no reliable D call. This CDR3 is built from 17 residues. Germline values: CDR1 LGHNA, CDR2 YSLEER. V lost 0 bases to trimming and J lost 0 bases, with 11 bases between them.

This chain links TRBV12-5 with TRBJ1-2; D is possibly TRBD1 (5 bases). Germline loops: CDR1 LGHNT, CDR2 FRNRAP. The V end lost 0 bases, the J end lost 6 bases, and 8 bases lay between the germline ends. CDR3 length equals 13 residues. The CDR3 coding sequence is TGTGCTAGTGGTTTGGTGGGACGGGATGGCTACACCTTC. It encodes CASGLVGRDGYTF.

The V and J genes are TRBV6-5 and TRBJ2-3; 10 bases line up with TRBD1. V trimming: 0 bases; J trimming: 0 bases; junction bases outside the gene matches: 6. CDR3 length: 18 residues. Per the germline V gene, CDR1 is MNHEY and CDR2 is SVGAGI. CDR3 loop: CASSYSYGTGASTDTQYF. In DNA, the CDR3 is TGTGCCAGCAGTTACTCGTACGGGACAGGGGCTAGCACAGATACGCAGTATTTT.

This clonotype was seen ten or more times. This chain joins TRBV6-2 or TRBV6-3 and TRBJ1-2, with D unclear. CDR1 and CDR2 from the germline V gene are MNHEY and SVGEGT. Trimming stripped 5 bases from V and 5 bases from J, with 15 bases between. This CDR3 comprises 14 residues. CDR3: CASSPWQADYGYTF. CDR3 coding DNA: TGTGCCAGCAGTCCTTGGCAGGCCGATTATGGCTACACCTTC.

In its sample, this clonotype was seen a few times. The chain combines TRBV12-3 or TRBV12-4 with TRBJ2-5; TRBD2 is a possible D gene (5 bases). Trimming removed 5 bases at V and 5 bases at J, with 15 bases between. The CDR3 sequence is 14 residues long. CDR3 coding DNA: TGTGCCAGCAGTCCCCGAGAGGGATGGGAGACCCAGTACTTC. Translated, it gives CASSPREGWETQYF.

The CDR3 reads CASTPEGAYEQYF. As DNA, the CDR3 is TGTGCCAGCACCCCCGAGGGGGCCTACGAGCAGTACTTC. The chain recombines TRBV7-8 with TRBJ2-7; D is perhaps TRBD1 (6 bases). The V and J ends lost 7 bases and 2 bases respectively, with 12 bases between them. This CDR3 spans 13 amino acids. CDR1 and CDR2 (germline): SGHVS, FQNEAQ.

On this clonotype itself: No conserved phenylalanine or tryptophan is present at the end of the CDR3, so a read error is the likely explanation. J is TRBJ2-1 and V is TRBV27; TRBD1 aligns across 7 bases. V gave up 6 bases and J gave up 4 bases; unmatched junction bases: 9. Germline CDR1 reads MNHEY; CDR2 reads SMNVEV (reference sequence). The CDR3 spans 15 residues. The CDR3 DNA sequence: TGTGCCAGCAGGCTAAGTTCGACAGGGTACAATGAGCAGTTCTTA. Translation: CASRLSSTGYNEQFL.

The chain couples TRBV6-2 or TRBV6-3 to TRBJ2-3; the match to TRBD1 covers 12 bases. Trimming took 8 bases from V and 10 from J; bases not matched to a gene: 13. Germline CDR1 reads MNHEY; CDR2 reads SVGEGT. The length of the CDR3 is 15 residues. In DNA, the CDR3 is TGTGCCAGCGGGGACAGGGGGCCTTCGGTCCATGCGCAGTATTTT. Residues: CASGDRGPSVHAQYF.

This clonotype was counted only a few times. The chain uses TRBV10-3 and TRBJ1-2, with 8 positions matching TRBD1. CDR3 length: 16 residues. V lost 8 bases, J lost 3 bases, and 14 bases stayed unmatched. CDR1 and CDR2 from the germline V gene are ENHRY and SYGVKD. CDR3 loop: CAISGGELGYDYGYTF. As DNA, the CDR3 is TGTGCCATCTCAGGGGGCGAACTCGGCTACGACTATGGCTACACCTTC.